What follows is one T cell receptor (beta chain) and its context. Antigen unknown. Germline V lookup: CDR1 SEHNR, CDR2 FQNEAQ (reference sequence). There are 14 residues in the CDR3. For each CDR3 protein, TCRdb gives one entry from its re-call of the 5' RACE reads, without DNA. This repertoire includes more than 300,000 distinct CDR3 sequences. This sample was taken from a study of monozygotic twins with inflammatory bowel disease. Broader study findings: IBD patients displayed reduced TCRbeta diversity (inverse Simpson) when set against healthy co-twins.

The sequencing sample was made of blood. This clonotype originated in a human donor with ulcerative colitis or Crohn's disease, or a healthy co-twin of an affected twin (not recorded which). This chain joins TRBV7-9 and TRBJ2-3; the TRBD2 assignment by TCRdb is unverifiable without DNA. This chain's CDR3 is CASSSLDSTDTQYF.